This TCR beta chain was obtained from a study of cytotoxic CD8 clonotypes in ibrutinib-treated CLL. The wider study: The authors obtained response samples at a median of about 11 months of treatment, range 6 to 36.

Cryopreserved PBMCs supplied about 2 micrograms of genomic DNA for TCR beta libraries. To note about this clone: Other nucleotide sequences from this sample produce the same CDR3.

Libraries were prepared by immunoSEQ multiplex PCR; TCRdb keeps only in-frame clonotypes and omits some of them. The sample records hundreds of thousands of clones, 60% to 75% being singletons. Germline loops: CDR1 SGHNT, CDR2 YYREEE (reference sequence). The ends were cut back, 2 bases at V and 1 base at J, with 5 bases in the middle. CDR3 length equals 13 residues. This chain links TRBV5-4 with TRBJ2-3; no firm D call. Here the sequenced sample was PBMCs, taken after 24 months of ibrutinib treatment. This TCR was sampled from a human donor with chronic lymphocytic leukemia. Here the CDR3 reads CASSLFGTDTQYF. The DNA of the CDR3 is TGTGCCAGCAGCTTATTCGGCACAGATACGCAGTATTTT. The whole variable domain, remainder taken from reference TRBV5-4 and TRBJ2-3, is ETGVTQSPTHLIKTRGQQVTLRCSSQSGHNTVSWYQQALGQGPQFIFQYYREEENGRGNFPPRFSGLQFPNYSSELNVNALELDDSALYLCASSLFGTDTQYFGPGTRLTVL.